Each of the 21 T cell receptor beta chains below was sequenced from the same sample in a study of cytomegalovirus exposure and HLA in healthy donors. Primers for the PCR totalled 60 Vbeta and 13 Jbeta. Clones were read by immunoSEQ multiplex PCR, and TCRdb kept only the in-frame ones, dropping some. Here the sample spans 150,000 to 200,000 clones, 84% being singletons. The sequenced sample consisted of PBMCs. Every receptor here comes from a girl aged 2 to 9 in good health and CMV-seropositive.

The chain links TRBV6-6 to TRBJ2-5, with a possible D match to TRBD2 (6 bases). The germline V gene has CDR1 MNHNY and CDR2 SVGAGI (reference sequence). The CDR3 has 14 residues. V lost 4 bases to trimming and J lost 4 bases, with 13 bases between them. CDR3 sequence (DNA): TGTGCCAGCAGTTCCCCGGGAGTAGGAGAGACCCAGTACTTC. This translates into CASSSPGVGETQYF.

Only one count was recorded for this clone. The chain employs TRBV6-1 and TRBJ2-3, with 8 bases matching TRBD2. Trimming cost V 11 bases and J 4 bases; bases outside gene matches: 5. The CDR3 is 12 amino acids. Per germline, CDR1 MNHNS and CDR2 SASEGT. The CDR3 bases are TGTGCCTCGGGGGGGGGTGCAGATACGCAGTATTTT. Its protein is CASGGGADTQYF.

V is TRBV5-1 and J is TRBJ2-5; 11 bases line up with TRBD2. This CDR3 is 15 amino acids long. Per the germline V gene, CDR1 is SGHRS and CDR2 is YFSETQ. J lost 1 base, V lost 5 bases, and 4 bases had no gene match. CDR3 nucleotides: TGCGCCAGCAGAGGGACTAGCGGAATCCAAGAGACCCAGTACTTC. Amino acids: CASRGTSGIQETQYF.

V and J are TRBV4-1 and TRBJ1-1, with no clear D. The CDR3 is 16 amino acids. The germline V gene has CDR1 MGHRA and CDR2 YSYEKL. V was pared by 0 bases and J by 0 bases, with 11 bases between. CDR3 in amino acids: CASSQEEGYLNTEAFF. For the CDR3, the DNA is TGCGCCAGCAGCCAAGAGGAGGGATATCTGAACACTGAAGCTTTCTTT.

A few counts support this clone. The chain links TRBV5-4 to TRBJ1-1, with 10 bases identical to TRBD1. The germline gives CDR1 SGHNT, CDR2 YYREEE (reference sequence). The CDR3 is 17 residues long. V was clipped by 4 bases and J by 3 bases; unmatched bases: 12. CDR3 bases: TGTGCCAGCAGCCGGGAGATGACAGGGGGCCCGGACACTGAAGCTTTCTTT. Translating gives CASSREMTGGPDTEAFF.

The chain uses TRBV11-2 and TRBJ2-1, with TRBD2 matching 8 bases. The CDR3 length is 14 residues. V shed 5 bases and J 9 bases; nucleotides not matched to a gene: 9. Germline loops: CDR1 SGHAT, CDR2 FQNNGV. The CDR3 DNA follows: TGTGCCAGCAGCCGTGAGACAGCGGGGGTTGAGCAGTTCTTC. Translating gives CASSRETAGVEQFF.

The chain has TRBV19 and TRBJ1-4; D is unresolved. Germline loops: CDR1 LNHDA, CDR2 SQIVND (reference sequence). With 3 bases removed from V and 5 bases from J, the gap between germline ends came to 13 bases. The CDR3 runs to 15 residues. The CDR3 loop is CASSMVGQANEKLFF. Here the CDR3 DNA reads TGTGCCAGTAGTATGGTTGGGCAGGCAAATGAAAAACTGTTTTTT.

The V call is TRBV6-1, the J call TRBJ2-1; perhaps TRBD2 as D (6 bases). This CDR3 spans 16 amino acids. Germline CDR1 reads MNHNS; CDR2 reads SASEGT. V was pared by 4 bases and J by 9 bases, with 22 bases between. The CDR3 DNA is TGTGCCAGCAGTGGCCCCGGGGCTAGCGTGAGGGCTGAGCAGTTCTTC. Its translation: CASSGPGASVRAEQFF.

This clone came up once. V usage is TRBV4-1 and J usage is TRBJ2-7; the D is unclear. Trimming removed 0 bases at V and 7 bases at J, with 13 bases between. This CDR3 contains 14 residues. CDR1 MGHRA and CDR2 YSYEKL come from the germline V gene. CDR3 bases: TGCGCCAGCAGCCAAGATACTGGCAGGCCAGAGCAGTACTTC. Its translation is CASSQDTGRPEQYF.

The V and J genes are TRBV11-3 and TRBJ2-2; D is unclear. V lost 5 bases, J lost 7 bases, and 11 bases lay in between. Germline CDR1 SGHNT, CDR2 YENEEA. The CDR3 spans 13 residues. The CDR3 DNA is TGTGCCAGCAGCCCCCAACAGCTCGGGGAGCTGTTTTTT. Its protein product is CASSPQQLGELFF.

The chain joins TRBV5-1 to TRBJ1-4; TRBD1 matches 9 bases. V lost 4 bases to trimming and J lost 7 bases; unmatched junction nucleotides: 8. CDR1 and CDR2 from the germline V gene are SGHRS and YFSETQ. The CDR3 is 15 amino acids. The DNA for the CDR3 is TGCGCCAGCAGCCAAGGGACAGGGACCATTGAAAAACTGTTTTTT. Translating gives CASSQGTGTIEKLFF.

This clone has only one observation. The V gene is TRBV9, the J gene TRBJ2-6; 7 nucleotides match TRBD2. The CDR3 length is 14 residues. V shed 4 bases and J 3 bases; nucleotides not matched to a gene: 1. Germline V gene sequence: CDR1 SGDLS, CDR2 YYNGEE. The CDR3 reads CASSSGGGANVLTF. CDR3 in DNA: TGTGCCAGCAGCTCGGGGGGTGGGGCCAACGTCCTGACTTTC.

This chain uses TRBV5-1 with TRBJ2-3; 11 bases line up with TRBD2. Germline V CDR1 and CDR2: SGHRS, YFSETQ. Trimming at V came to 4 bases and at J to 1 base, leaving 2 bases not matched to a gene. The length of the CDR3 is 15 residues. CDR3 sequence: CASSLSGRGTDTQYF. CDR3 DNA sequence: TGCGCCAGCAGCCTTAGCGGGAGGGGCACAGATACGCAGTATTTT.

V is TRBV5-1 and J is TRBJ2-7; 7 bases are shared with TRBD1. CDR1 and CDR2 (germline): SGHRS, YFSETQ. The CDR3 totals 12 residues. With V trimmed by 7 bases and J by 6 bases, 7 bases remained unmatched. As DNA, the CDR3 is TGCGCCAGCGGACAGACAGGGAGCGAGCAGTACTTC. Translated, it gives CASGQTGSEQYF.

V and J are TRBV30 and TRBJ2-7; D may be TRBD2 (5 bases). Trimming pared 0 bases from V and 5 bases from J, leaving 8 bases between. The CDR3 totals 12 residues. Germline values: CDR1 GTSNPN, CDR2 SVGIG (reference sequence). The DNA of the CDR3 is TGTGCCTGGAGTGTAAGAGGGAACGAGCAGTACTTC. It encodes CAWSVRGNEQYF.

V and J are TRBV7-6 and TRBJ2-7; D not resolved. Germline lookup yields CDR1 SGHVS and CDR2 FNYEAQ. This CDR3 is 13 amino acids long. V lost 5 bases, J lost 3 bases, and 11 bases lay in between. The CDR3 region is CASSVGANYEQYF. CDR3 in DNA: TGTGCCAGCAGCGTTGGAGCGAACTACGAGCAGTACTTC.

This chain uses TRBV30 with TRBJ1-1; the D is unclear. V gave up 3 bases and J gave up 4 bases, with 6 bases separating them. The CDR3 spans 11 residues. Germline-derived CDR1 and CDR2 are GTSNPN and SVGIG (reference sequence). CDR3 protein: CAWSFGTEAFF. The CDR3 DNA reads TGTGCCTGGAGCTTCGGCACTGAAGCTTTCTTT.

The chain joins TRBV4-1 to TRBJ2-7; 8 nucleotides agree with TRBD2. The V gene's germline CDR1 is MGHRA and CDR2 YSYEKL. The V segment lost 6 bases and the J segment 0 bases; nucleotides outside the gene matches: 16. The CDR3 is 18 amino acids. The CDR3 DNA follows: TGCGCCAGCAGAGAAGGGGGGGTCGCGGGGGGAGACTCCTACGAGCAGTACTTC. This sequence encodes CASREGGVAGGDSYEQYF.

The CDR3 region has the DNA TGTGCCAGCAGTTCCCGGGACAGGGAAAAGACCCAGTACTTC. Amino acids: CASSSRDREKTQYF. The chain links TRBV27 to TRBJ2-5, with TRBD1 matching 9 bases. CDR3 length: 14 amino acids. CDR1 and CDR2 (germline): MNHEY, SMNVEV (reference sequence). With 4 bases clipped from V and 6 bases from J, the junction kept 6 bases outside the gene matches.

The chain uses TRBV9 and TRBJ2-3; 15 bases match TRBD2. The germline V gene has CDR1 SGDLS and CDR2 YYNGEE. This CDR3 is 15 amino acids long. After removal of 3 bases from V and 6 bases from J, the junction contained 2 bases not matched to a gene. CDR3 loop: CASSGGLAGGDTQYF. The CDR3 nucleotides read TGTGCCAGCAGCGGGGGACTAGCGGGAGGTGATACGCAGTATTTT.

The V and J genes are TRBV15 and TRBJ2-1; no definite D call. The germline V gene encodes CDR1 LNHNV and CDR2 YYDKDF (reference sequence). The CDR3 loop spans 13 amino acids. The V end lost 5 bases, the J end lost 5 bases, and 10 bases lay between the germline ends. CDR3 nucleotide sequence: TGTGCCACCAGCTTGCTCTATGACAATGAGCAGTTCTTC. Encoded protein: CATSLLYDNEQFF.